The 23 T cell receptor beta chains reported below all come from one sample, sequenced in a study of Ad26.COV2.S vaccination and SARS-CoV-2 variants. Sample treatment: some 20 received Ad26.COV2.S at low or high dose, single or two shots; about 5 received placebo; per-sample allocation not given. On day 63 after the first injection, vaccine and placebo recipients gave samples. Assay used: immunoSEQ multiplex PCR; TCRdb lists only in-frame clones, some missing. The sample yields about 390,000 clones, roughly nine tenths seen once. Sample: peripheral blood, taken in a trial of Ad26.COV2.S vaccine versus placebo. The receptor source for this set is a person aged 18 to 59 who received the Ad26.COV2.S COVID-19 vaccine or a placebo.

This rearrangement joins TRBV6-6 to TRBJ2-2, with 8 bases aligning to TRBD1. Germline CDR1 MNHNY, CDR2 SVGAGI (reference sequence). J lost 6 bases, V lost 3 bases, and 3 bases had no gene match. The CDR3 totals 14 residues. CDR3 DNA: TGTGCCAGCAGTTATGGACAGGGTGCCGGGGAGCTGTTTTTT. This translates into CASSYGQGAGELFF.

The gene calls are TRBV3-1 (or the pseudogene TRBV3-2) and TRBJ1-2, with a tentative D call TRBD1 (6 bases). This CDR3 comprises 13 residues. Trimming cost V 1 base and J 4 bases, with 7 bases left between them. From germline, CDR1 is LGHDT and CDR2 YNNKEL (reference sequence). The DNA of the CDR3 is TGTGCCAGCAGCCAAGTGGACAGCTATGGCTACACCTTC. Translation: CASSQVDSYGYTF.

The rearrangement joins TRBV2 to TRBJ2-2; D is unresolved. The V gene lost 1 base and the J gene lost 5 bases, with 8 bases spanning the gap. This CDR3 spans 14 amino acids. Germline V gives CDR1 SNHLY, CDR2 FYNNEI. CDR3 region: CASSEVLGTGELFF. CDR3 bases: TGTGCCAGCAGTGAAGTCCTGGGAACCGGGGAGCTGTTTTTT. Filled out from reference TRBV2 and TRBJ2-2, the complete variable domain reads EPEVTQTPSHQVTQMGQEVILRCVPISNHLYFYWYRQILGQKVEFLVSFYNNEISEKSEIFDDQFSVERPDGSNFTLKIRSTKLEDSAMYFCASSEVLGTGELFFGEGSRLTVL.

The CDR3 is CASSEWQGNEKLFF. The CDR3 region has the DNA TGTGCCAGCAGTGAATGGCAGGGGAATGAAAAACTGTTTTTT. This chain connects TRBV25-1 to TRBJ1-4, with D tentatively TRBD1 (6 bases). V was shortened by 1 base and J by 5 bases, with 8 bases between the two germline ends. CDR1 is MGHDK, CDR2 SYGVNS, per germline. The CDR3 contains 14 residues.

The V gene is TRBV2, the J gene TRBJ1-5; D remains unclear. Per germline, CDR1 SNHLY and CDR2 FYNNEI. This CDR3 comprises 13 residues. V lost 4 bases and J 5 bases, leaving 9 bases between the germline ends. The CDR3 DNA follows: TGTGCCAGCAGTGTGGGCAGAGATCAGCCCCAGCATTTT. Translation: CASSVGRDQPQHF.

Comment on this clone: At one end, the junction sequence differs from germline, possibly due to a read error. V gene TRBV11-2 combines with J gene TRBJ1-1; 12 nucleotides agree with TRBD1. This CDR3 contains 16 residues. Germline-derived CDR1 and CDR2 are SGHAT and FQNNGV. The CDR3 DNA follows: TGTGCCAGCAGTACCGGGACAGGGGGCCTGAATACTGAAGCTTTCTTT. Translation gives CASSTGTGGLNTEAFF.

The genes are TRBV5-1 and TRBJ2-1; D remains ambiguous. The length of the CDR3 is 12 residues. Germline V gene sequence: CDR1 SGHRS, CDR2 YFSETQ. Trimming shortened V by 7 bases and J by 4 bases, and 9 bases separated the two germline ends. The CDR3 DNA reads TGCGCCAGCGGTCCAGAATACAATGAGCAGTTCTTC. This gives the protein CASGPEYNEQFF.

V and J are TRBV30 and TRBJ2-7, with D perhaps matching TRBD2 (6 bases). This CDR3 is 11 amino acids long. The germline V gene encodes CDR1 GTSNPN and CDR2 SVGIG (reference sequence). Trimming took off 5 bases at V and 3 bases at J, with 8 bases between the two ends. The CDR3 spells CAWSGDYEQYF. The CDR3 region has the DNA TGTGCCTGGTCGGGGGACTACGAGCAGTACTTC.

The chain employs TRBV3-1 (or the pseudogene TRBV3-2) and TRBJ1-4, with 7 bases lining up with TRBD1. Trimming took 4 bases from V and 4 from J; bases not matched to a gene: 12. The CDR3 has 17 residues. Per the germline V gene, CDR1 is LGHDT and CDR2 is YNNKEL (reference sequence). The CDR3, as DNA: TGTGCCAGCAGCCCCGGGACAGCTGTTTTGGGTAATGAAAAACTGTTTTTT. It translates to CASSPGTAVLGNEKLFF.

The rearrangement joins TRBV3-1 (or the pseudogene TRBV3-2) to TRBJ1-1; the match to TRBD1 covers 7 bases. This CDR3 spans 13 amino acids. The junction had 5 bases not matched to a gene; V was cut back by 5 bases and J by 5 bases. Germline values: CDR1 LGHDT, CDR2 YNNKEL (reference sequence). For the CDR3, the DNA is TGTGCCAGCAGCTTTGACAGGGTGACTGAAGCTTTCTTT. Translated, it gives CASSFDRVTEAFF.

The chain combines TRBV19 with TRBJ1-1; D is undetermined. The ends were cut back, 1 base at V and 8 bases at J, with 11 bases in the middle. Germline CDR1 reads LNHDA; CDR2 reads SQIVND (reference sequence). The CDR3 contains 13 residues. The CDR3 DNA reads as TGTGCCAGTAGTATAGGGGGTCTAGGAGAAGCTTTCTTT. Translating gives CASSIGGLGEAFF. Combining the CDR3 with reference TRBV19 and TRBJ1-1 gives the whole variable domain DGGITQSPKYLFRKEGQNVTLSCEQNLNHDAMYWYRQDPGQGLRLIYYSQIVNDFQKGDIAEGYSVSREKKESFPLTVTSAQKNPTAFYLCASSIGGLGEAFFGQGTRLTVV.

This chain connects TRBV16 to TRBJ1-5; D remains ambiguous. Germline lookup yields CDR1 KGHSY and CDR2 FQNENV. The CDR3 runs 17 residues. Trimming left V 0 bases short and J 3 bases short, with 15 bases between. CDR3 sequence: CASSQSIRPGPNQPQHF. CDR3 nucleotides: TGTGCCAGCAGCCAATCCATAAGACCAGGACCCAATCAGCCCCAGCATTTT.

The CDR3 sequence is CASSFSWTSMGQNEKLFF. For the CDR3, the DNA is TGTGCCAGCAGCTTCAGTTGGACCTCGATGGGACAAAATGAAAAACTGTTTTTT. The chain employs TRBV2 and TRBJ1-4, with TRBD1 as a possible D gene (6 bases). Trimming took off 6 bases at V and 5 bases at J, with 25 bases between the two ends. Germline CDR1 and CDR2: SNHLY and FYNNEI. This CDR3 has 18 residues.

The chain carries TRBV3-1 (or the pseudogene TRBV3-2) and TRBJ1-5; the D gene is possibly TRBD1 (6 bases). The CDR3 totals 15 residues. V lost 3 bases, J lost 6 bases, and 15 bases lay in between. CDR1 and CDR2 (germline): LGHDT, YNNKEL (reference sequence). The CDR3 nucleotides are TGTGCCAGCAGCCAGACCAGGGGTATGGGTCAGCCCCAGCATTTT. As protein: CASSQTRGMGQPQHF.

The chain recombines TRBV7-2 with TRBJ2-3; 11 bases match TRBD2. This CDR3 contains 16 residues. Germline V gene data show CDR1 as SGHTA and CDR2 as FQGNSA. J gave up 5 bases and V 5 bases, and 9 bases lay outside the gene matches. CDR3 bases: TGTGCCAGCAGCGTCGTTAGCGGGGGGGCTGAAGATACGCAGTATTTT. This codes for CASSVVSGGAEDTQYF. The full variable domain, with the rest looked up from reference TRBV7-2 and TRBJ2-3, is GAGVSQSPSNKVTEKGKDVELRCDPISGHTALYWYRQSLGQGLEFLIYFQGNSAPDKSGLPSDRFSAERTGGSVSTLTIQRTQQEDSAVYLCASSVVSGGAEDTQYFGPGTRLTVL.

This clone has only a few counts. The V gene is TRBV2, the J gene TRBJ1-2, with 8 bases lining up with TRBD1. Losses at the gene ends were 7 bases for V and 5 bases for J; bases not matched to a gene: 9. This CDR3 comprises 14 residues. Germline-derived CDR1 and CDR2 are SNHLY and FYNNEI. The CDR3 here is CASKSGTGPYGYTF. The CDR3 coding sequence is TGTGCCAGCAAGTCCGGGACAGGCCCATATGGCTACACCTTC.

The chain links TRBV6-5 to TRBJ2-7; D uncertain. The V gene lost 0 bases and the J gene lost 2 bases, with 8 bases spanning the gap. In germline, CDR1 is MNHEY, CDR2 SVGAGI. The CDR3 sequence is 14 residues long. The CDR3 sequence: CASSYSIETYEQYF. In DNA form, the CDR3 reads TGTGCCAGCAGTTACTCGATCGAAACCTACGAGCAGTACTTC.

The chain joins TRBV2 to TRBJ2-3; D is ambiguous. This CDR3 comprises 14 residues. V gave up 5 bases and J gave up 2 bases, with 11 bases separating them. The germline CDR1 and CDR2 sequences are SNHLY and FYNNEI. DNA for the CDR3: TGTGCCAGCAGTAACCTAGATTACACAGATACGCAGTATTTT. Residues: CASSNLDYTDTQYF.

The CDR3 sequence: CASSKADRREMDTQYF. The CDR3 coding sequence is TGTGCCAGCAGCAAAGCGGACAGGCGGGAAATGGATACGCAGTATTTT. This rearrangement joins TRBV21-1 to TRBJ2-3; the listed D gene, TRBD1, was not tested against the DNA. TRBV21-1 corresponds to a pseudogene. This CDR3 is built from 16 residues.

V is TRBV5-1 and J is TRBJ2-7; the D gene is possibly TRBD1 (6 bases). Trimming cost V 4 bases and J 7 bases, with 15 bases left between them. The CDR3 sequence is 13 residues long. CDR1 is SGHRS, CDR2 YFSETQ, per germline. The CDR3, as DNA: TGCGCCAGCAGCGGGCAGGGGTCCCCTGAGCAGTACTTC. It codes for CASSGQGSPEQYF.

The genes are TRBV10-1 and TRBJ1-4; possible D gene TRBD1, 5 bases. CDR1 and CDR2 (germline): WNHNN, SYGVQD (reference sequence). The CDR3 has 13 amino acids. Trimming removed 4 bases at V and 8 bases at J, with 11 bases between. CDR3 DNA sequence: TGCGCCAGCAGTGCCTCAGGGTCGGAAAAACTGTTTTTT. Translated: CASSASGSEKLFF.

J is TRBJ2-1 and V is TRBV27; TRBD1 aligns across 7 bases. Germline CDR1 reads MNHEY; CDR2 reads SMNVEV (reference sequence). The CDR3 has 12 residues. V was pared by 10 bases and J by 8 bases, with 8 bases of the junction left unmatched. CDR3 loop: CATGQLSYEQFF. The CDR3 DNA sequence: TGTGCCACGGGACAGCTTAGCTATGAGCAGTTCTTC.

The chain employs TRBV20-1 and TRBJ2-5; TRBD1 matches 7 bases. The CDR3 extends over 15 amino acids. The germline V gene has CDR1 DFQATT and CDR2 SNEGSKA (reference sequence). V trimming: 3 bases; J trimming: 3 bases; junction bases outside the gene matches: 10. CDR3 sequence: CSASRPGGREETQYF. The CDR3 DNA reads TGCAGTGCTAGTAGACCAGGGGGACGAGAAGAGACCCAGTACTTC.